This T cell receptor (beta chain) was captured by sequencing in a study of breast tumors, draining lymph nodes, adjacent tissues. The lymph nodes were axillary draining lymph nodes from breast cancer patients. General study findings and limits: Compared with lymph nodes, tumors were less diverse; compared with nontumor tissue, more.

The CDR3 loop spans 15 amino acids. Looked up from germline, CDR1 is SGHRS and CDR2 is YFSETQ. Trimming cost V 4 bases and J 2 bases; bases outside gene matches: 4. About this clonotype: What it binds is unknown.

From the multiplex PCR reads, TCRdb called clonotypes with MiXCR, one entry per CDR3 protein. This sample carries fewer than 140,000 distinct CDR3 sequences, 30% of them seen once, and the ten largest clones take approximately 5%. Specimen: axillary lymph node tissue. The J gene is TRBJ1-5, the V gene TRBV5-1; 9 nucleotides agree with TRBD1. The TCR comes from a female donor with breast cancer. Some clones in this sample may be carry-over from other donors' samples. The CDR3 DNA sequence: TGCGCCAGCAGCGAGGGACAGGGTGGCAATCAGCCCCAGCATTTT. Protein product: CASSEGQGGNQPQHF.